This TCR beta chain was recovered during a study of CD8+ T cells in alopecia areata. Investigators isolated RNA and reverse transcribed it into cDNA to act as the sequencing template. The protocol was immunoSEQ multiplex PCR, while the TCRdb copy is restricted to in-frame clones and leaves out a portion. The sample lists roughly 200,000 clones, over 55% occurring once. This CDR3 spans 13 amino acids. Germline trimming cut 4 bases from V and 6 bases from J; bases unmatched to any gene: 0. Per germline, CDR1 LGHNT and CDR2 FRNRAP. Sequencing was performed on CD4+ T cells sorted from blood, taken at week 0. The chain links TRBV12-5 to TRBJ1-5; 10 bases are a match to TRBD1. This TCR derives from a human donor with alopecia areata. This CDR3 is CASGWTGGQPQHF. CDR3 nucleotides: TGTGCTAGTGGTTGGACAGGGGGTCAGCCCCAGCATTTT.